This is a list of T cell receptor beta chains from one sample in a study of blood T cell repertoires in COVID-19. Sequenced by immunoSEQ multiplex PCR; TCRdb stores in-frame clones only, minus some. The profile shows around 150,000 clones, more than 75% of them singletons. The sequencing input was PBMCs or T cells enriched from blood (not recorded which). The receptors were gathered from a woman in her fifties or sixties who had recovered from COVID-19. The CDR3 runs from the conserved cysteine through the conserved F or W. Each record gives: D gene, J gene, clone size, V gene, CDR3 DNA, CDR3 protein. The D gene is left open where the match is weak. Expanded clones are given a class, and other clones once, few, many or no size at all.

D: NA
J: TRBJ1-5
size: NA
V: TRBV19
DNA: TGTGCCAGTAGTACCGGAGACCTGAATCAGCCCCAGCATTTT
CDR3: CASSTGDLNQPQHF

D: TRBD1
J: TRBJ2-1
size: NA
V: TRBV19
DNA: TGTGCCAGTAGTATTCCCACGGACAGGGTAAATGAGCAGTTCTTC
CDR3: CASSIPTDRVNEQFF

D: TRBD1
J: TRBJ1-2
size: NA
V: TRBV9
DNA: TGTGCCAGCAGCTTTCAGACAGGGACTAACTATGGCTACACCTTC
CDR3: CASSFQTGTNYGYTF

D: NA
J: TRBJ1-4
size: NA
V: TRBV3-1/TRBV3-2
DNA: TGTGCCAGCAGCCAAGTGGCCGCCGGGAGCCGAAAACTGTTTTTT
CDR3: CASSQVAAGSRKLFF

D: NA
J: TRBJ2-3
size: NA
V: TRBV29-1
DNA: TGCAGCGTTACTCAGCGTCAGCCGCAGTATTTT
CDR3: CSVTQRQPQYF

D: NA
J: TRBJ2-7
size: NA
V: TRBV19
DNA: TGTGCCAGTAAGGGGACACCTCTCTCCTACGAGCAGTACTTC
CDR3: CASKGTPLSYEQYF

D: TRBD1
J: TRBJ1-1
size: NA
V: TRBV9
DNA: TGTGCCAGCAGCAGACGGACAGGGGCTTCTGGTGAAGCTTTCTTT
CDR3: CASSRRTGASGEAFF

D: TRBD1
J: TRBJ2-1
size: once
V: TRBV6-5
DNA: TGTGCCATTCACAGGGGTACATCTAACAATGAGCAGTTCTTC
CDR3: CAIHRGTSNNEQFF

D: TRBD1
J: TRBJ1-2
size: NA
V: TRBV29-1
DNA: TGCAGCGCAGGGGACAGGGGTAACTATGGCTACACCTTC
CDR3: CSAGDRGNYGYTF

D: NA
J: TRBJ2-7
size: NA
V: TRBV6-2/TRBV6-3
DNA: TGTGCCAGCAGTTACTCCCCAGCGCGGTCCTACGAGCAGTACTTC
CDR3: CASSYSPARSYEQYF

D: NA
J: TRBJ1-3
size: few
V: TRBV11-2
DNA: TGTGCCAGCAGCCGACAGGTTGTAGTCTCTGGAAACACCATATATTTT
CDR3: CASSRQVVVSGNTIYF

D: NA
J: TRBJ1-4
size: NA
V: TRBV19
DNA: TGTGCCAGTAGGGAGGGCCAGGGTTTCGAAAAACTGTTTTTT
CDR3: CASREGQGFEKLFF

D: NA
J: TRBJ1-1
size: NA
V: TRBV18
DNA: TGTGCCAGCTCACCACCACCAGGCAGCAGGGCTAACACTGAAGCTTTCTTT
CDR3: CASSPPPGSRANTEAFF

D: NA
J: TRBJ1-1
size: NA
V: TRBV11-2
DNA: TGTGCCAGCAGCCGCGGGATGAACACTGAAGCTTTCTTT
CDR3: CASSRGMNTEAFF

D: NA
J: TRBJ1-4
size: NA
V: TRBV2
DNA: TGTGCCAGCAGTGAAGCAAGTCTTCCGAGGTATGAAAAACTGTTTTTT
CDR3: CASSEASLPRYEKLFF

D: TRBD2
J: TRBJ2-3
size: NA
V: TRBV4-1
DNA: TGCGCCAGCAGCCAAGATGGGACGGACCTAGCGGGGGTTAGCACAGATACGCAGTATTTT
CDR3: CASSQDGTDLAGVSTDTQYF

D: NA
J: TRBJ2-5
size: NA
V: TRBV27
DNA: TGTGCCAGTGGGCTCCCGGCCCAGGGAATCGAAGAGACCCAGTACTTC
CDR3: CASGLPAQGIEETQYF

D: TRBD1
J: TRBJ1-3
size: NA
V: TRBV6-6
DNA: TGTGCCAGCAGTCCACATGACAGGGCTGGAAACACCATATATTTT
CDR3: CASSPHDRAGNTIYF

D: TRBD2
J: TRBJ2-3
size: NA
V: TRBV6-1
DNA: TGTGCCAGCAGTGCGACTAGCGGGGGGCTCACAGATACGCAGTATTTT
CDR3: CASSATSGGLTDTQYF

D: NA
J: TRBJ1-2
size: NA
V: TRBV6-5
DNA: TGTGCCAGCTATGGGGGGAACTATGGCTACACCTTC
CDR3: CASYGGNYGYTF

D: NA
J: TRBJ1-2
size: NA
V: TRBV2
DNA: TGTGCCAGCGCGTTAGGACAGAACTATGGCTACACCTTC
CDR3: CASALGQNYGYTF

D: TRBD2
J: TRBJ2-5
size: NA
V: TRBV7-8
DNA: TGTGCCAGCAGCGTAGGGAGGGTGGAGACCCAGTACTTC
CDR3: CASSVGRVETQYF

D: TRBD2
J: TRBJ2-3
size: NA
V: TRBV7-3
DNA: TGTGCCAGCAGCCCGGCAGGCGGGGGGGTCCCTTATACGCAGTATTTT
CDR3: CASSPAGGGVPYTQYF

D: NA
J: TRBJ2-7
size: NA
V: TRBV7-8
DNA: TGTGCCAGCAGCTTATCCAGGCGCACCTACGAGCAGTACTTC
CDR3: CASSLSRRTYEQYF

D: NA
J: TRBJ1-1
size: many
V: TRBV7-9
DNA: TGTGCCAGCAGCCACGGGCGGGGTAACACTGAAGCTTTCTTT
CDR3: CASSHGRGNTEAFF

D: TRBD1
J: TRBJ2-7
size: NA
V: TRBV7-2
DNA: TGTGCCAGCAGCTTAGAAAGGACAGGGGGTCACGAGCAGTACTTC
CDR3: CASSLERTGGHEQYF

D: TRBD1
J: TRBJ2-1
size: NA
V: TRBV7-3
DNA: TGTGCCAGCAGCTTAACAGGAGGGACAGGGTACAATGAGCAGTTCTTC
CDR3: CASSLTGGTGYNEQFF

D: TRBD1
J: TRBJ1-3
size: NA
V: TRBV30
DNA: TGTGCCCGTACTGACAGGGCCCTCTCTGGAAACACCATATATTTT
CDR3: CARTDRALSGNTIYF

D: NA
J: TRBJ1-1
size: NA
V: TRBV9
DNA: TGTGCCAGCACCCGTAACGAGGGGAACACTGAAGCTTTCTTT
CDR3: CASTRNEGNTEAFF

D: NA
J: TRBJ2-7
size: once
V: TRBV7-9
DNA: TGTGCCAGCAGCCTGATAACAGGGCACGAGCAGTACTTC
CDR3: CASSLITGHEQYF

D: NA
J: TRBJ2-1
size: NA
V: TRBV7-9
DNA: TGTGCCAGCAGCGGCGGAGGGCTCAGCTCCTACAATGAGCAGTTCTTC
CDR3: CASSGGGLSSYNEQFF

D: TRBD1
J: TRBJ1-1
size: NA
V: TRBV6-5
DNA: TGTGCCAGCAGAGGTACGCGGACAGGGAGGGGTTTCTTT
CDR3: CASRGTRTGRGFF

D: NA
J: TRBJ1-5
size: NA
V: TRBV6-2/TRBV6-3
DNA: TGTGCCAGCAGTTACGTGCAGGGGCAGAATCAGCCCCAGCATTTT
CDR3: CASSYVQGQNQPQHF

D: TRBD1
J: TRBJ2-1
size: NA
V: TRBV2
DNA: TGTGCCAGCGACCGGGACAGGGTATACAATGAGCAGTTCTTC
CDR3: CASDRDRVYNEQFF

D: NA
J: TRBJ2-1
size: NA
V: TRBV25-1
DNA: TGTGCCAGCAGTGAATACGGTTACGAGGGGCAGTTCTTC
CDR3: CASSEYGYEGQFF